These 26 T cell receptor beta chains were sequenced from one sample in a study of T cell responses to AZD1222 COVID-19 vaccine. Here immunoSEQ multiplex PCR was the method, and the copy in TCRdb shows in-frame clones only, minus some. The sample holds about 96,000 clones, about 90% seen once. Specimen: peripheral blood, collected on day 0 of MenACWY control vaccination. The receptors shown here come from an adult in good health.

The V gene is TRBV11-2, the J gene TRBJ2-7; TRBD1 is a possible D gene (6 bases). The germline V and J ends were trimmed by 7 bases and 3 bases, with 13 bases remaining between them. The CDR3 loop spans 13 amino acids. From germline, CDR1 is SGHAT and CDR2 FQNNGV. The CDR3 nucleotides are TGTGCCAGCACCTCGACAGGAAACTACGAGCAGTACTTC. Encoded protein: CASTSTGNYEQYF.

This chain links TRBV10-1 with TRBJ2-2; 7 bases fit TRBD2. Germline CDR1 reads WNHNN; CDR2 reads SYGVQD (reference sequence). V dropped 2 bases and J dropped 6; count of bases not matched to a gene: 0. The CDR3 covers 13 residues. The chain's CDR3 is CASSERGAGELFF. CDR3 in DNA: TGCGCCAGCAGTGAGCGGGGGGCCGGGGAGCTGTTTTTT.

This clone has more than one count but fewer than ten. The chain links TRBV27 to TRBJ2-2; the D is unclear. The V gene's germline CDR1 is MNHEY and CDR2 SMNVEV (reference sequence). This CDR3 comprises 15 residues. Trimming removed 3 bases at V and 2 bases at J, with 10 bases between. CDR3 bases: TGTGCCAGCAGTTTTGCGAAGGCCAACACCGGGGAGCTGTTTTTT. This codes for CASSFAKANTGELFF.

This chain connects TRBV6-1 to TRBJ1-6; 11 bases map to TRBD1. Germline V gene sequence: CDR1 MNHNS, CDR2 SASEGT. The J segment lost 8 bases and the V segment lost 3 bases, leaving 12 bases of the junction unmatched. This CDR3 region has 18 residues. The CDR3: CASSDRDRGDLGDSPLHF. The CDR3 nucleotides are TGTGCCAGCAGTGACCGGGACAGGGGGGACCTGGGAGATTCACCCCTCCACTTT.

The J gene is TRBJ2-7, the V gene TRBV7-9; 7 positions match TRBD2. CDR3 length: 14 amino acids. Germline loops: CDR1 SEHNR, CDR2 FQNEAQ (reference sequence). Trimming at V came to 1 base and at J to 3 bases, leaving 3 bases not matched to a gene. The CDR3 region is CASSLDGGSYEQYF. CDR3 DNA sequence: TGTGCCAGCAGCTTAGATGGCGGGAGCTACGAGCAGTACTTC. The complete variable domain, with remaining parts taken from reference TRBV7-9 and TRBJ2-7, reads DTGVSQNPRHKITKRGQNVTFRCDPISEHNRLYWYRQTLGQGPEFLTYFQNEAQLEKSRLLSDRFSAERPKGSFSTLEIQRTEQGDSAMYLCASSLDGGSYEQYFGPGTRLTVT.

This rearrangement joins TRBV7-9 to TRBJ2-3; tentatively, D is TRBD1 (6 bases). Germline V gives CDR1 SEHNR, CDR2 FQNEAQ (reference sequence). CDR3 length: 15 residues. V lost 7 bases and J lost 2, with 16 bases in between. CDR3 nucleotide sequence: TGTGCCAGCATCCCAGGGGACAACCCCACAGATACGCAGTATTTT. Protein sequence: CASIPGDNPTDTQYF.

The gene calls are TRBV9 and TRBJ2-1; perhaps TRBD1 as D (6 bases). V gave up 3 bases and J gave up 6 bases, with 16 bases separating them. The CDR3 has 15 amino acids. Germline V gives CDR1 SGDLS, CDR2 YYNGEE. The CDR3 protein is CASSAPGPGANEQFF. The DNA of the CDR3 is TGTGCCAGCAGCGCGCCGGGTCCAGGGGCCAATGAGCAGTTCTTC.

The chain joins TRBV19 to TRBJ2-5; D may be TRBD2 (6 bases). The CDR3 is 15 residues long. V was clipped by 3 bases and J by 1 base, with 12 bases between them. The V gene's germline CDR1 is LNHDA and CDR2 SQIVND (reference sequence). The CDR3 reads CASSIPRGSQETQYF. The CDR3 DNA follows: TGTGCCAGTAGTATTCCTCGGGGGAGCCAAGAGACCCAGTACTTC.

The chain couples TRBV4-2 to TRBJ2-7; D gene ambiguous. CDR1 LGHNA and CDR2 YNFKEQ come from the germline V gene. The CDR3 is 14 amino acids. Trimming stripped 0 bases from V and 4 bases from J, with 10 bases between. As DNA, the CDR3 is TGTGCCAGCAGCCAAGAAATGGTGGAATACGAGCAGTACTTC. Its protein product is CASSQEMVEYEQYF.

The chain employs TRBV19 and TRBJ1-5, with 12 bases fitting TRBD1. The CDR3 runs to 15 residues. Per germline, CDR1 LNHDA and CDR2 SQIVND (reference sequence). The ends lost 3 bases at V and 6 bases at J; junction bases unmatched: 3. The CDR3 nucleotides read TGTGCCAGTAGTATGGGGGACAGGGGGCCTCAGCCCCAGCATTTT. Translation: CASSMGDRGPQPQHF.

The rearrangement links TRBV11-3 to TRBJ2-7, with TRBD1 matching 7 bases. V lost 4 bases, J lost 0 bases, and 3 bases stayed unmatched. This CDR3 comprises 14 residues. Germline V gene sequence: CDR1 SGHNT, CDR2 YENEEA. CDR3 amino acids: CASSSGGPSYEQYF. The CDR3 DNA reads TGTGCCAGCAGCTCAGGGGGTCCCTCCTACGAGCAGTACTTC. Filled out from reference TRBV11-3 and TRBJ2-7, the complete variable domain reads EAGVVQSPRYKIIEKKQPVAFWCNPISGHNTLYWYLQNLGQGPELLIRYENEEAVDDSQLPKDRFSAERLKGVDSTLKIQPAELGDSAVYLCASSSGGPSYEQYFGPGTRLTVT.

The chain employs TRBV6-6 and TRBJ2-5; D call uncertain. This CDR3 has 15 residues. V gave up 6 bases and J gave up 1 base, with 15 bases separating them. Germline V gene sequence: CDR1 MNHNY, CDR2 SVGAGI (reference sequence). The CDR3 protein is CASSQLLHGQETQYF. The CDR3 coding sequence is TGTGCCAGCAGCCAGTTATTACACGGCCAAGAGACCCAGTACTTC.

This rearrangement joins TRBV7-6 to TRBJ1-3; maybe TRBD1 (6 bases). The V gene lost 5 bases and the J gene lost 0 bases, with 17 bases spanning the gap. The CDR3 runs 17 residues. CDR1 SGHVS and CDR2 FNYEAQ come from the germline V gene. The CDR3 region is CASSPHGGGTSGNTIYF. The CDR3 region has the DNA TGTGCCAGCAGCCCCCATGGGGGGGGCACCTCTGGAAACACCATATATTTT.

The V call is TRBV6-5, the J call TRBJ2-3, with D tentatively TRBD2 (5 bases). The germline gives CDR1 MNHEY, CDR2 SVGAGI. Trimming left V 6 bases short and J 3 bases short, with 10 bases between. The CDR3 is 13 residues long. The CDR3 is CASREPGTDTQYF. For the CDR3, the DNA is TGTGCCAGCAGGGAGCCGGGAACAGATACGCAGTATTTT.

V gene TRBV2 combines with J gene TRBJ1-1, with 7 positions matching TRBD1. This CDR3 has 12 residues. V was pared by 5 bases and J by 11 bases, with 8 bases of the junction left unmatched. Germline values: CDR1 SNHLY, CDR2 FYNNEI. The chain's CDR3 is CASSPRTGLAFF. DNA for the CDR3: TGTGCCAGCAGTCCACGGACAGGTTTGGCTTTCTTT.

The gene calls are TRBV7-2 and TRBJ1-4, with TRBD1 matching over 8 bases. This CDR3 has 15 amino acids. In germline, CDR1 is SGHTA, CDR2 FQGNSA. With V trimmed by 5 bases and J by 5 bases, 7 bases remained unmatched. CDR3 sequence (DNA): TGTGCCAGCAGCCGGCAACAGGGGGGAAATGAAAAACTGTTTTTT. Amino acids: CASSRQQGGNEKLFF.

This rearrangement joins TRBV28 to TRBJ1-4, with 7 bases fitting TRBD1. In germline, CDR1 is MDHEN, CDR2 SYDVKM. With 5 bases clipped from V and 8 bases from J, the junction kept 8 bases outside the gene matches. The CDR3 consists of 14 residues. CDR3 protein: CASSPDRVGEKLFF. The CDR3 DNA follows: TGTGCCAGCAGTCCCGACAGGGTTGGAGAAAAACTGTTTTTT.

V is TRBV6-4 and J is TRBJ2-1; D is perhaps TRBD2 (6 bases). The CDR3 spans 15 residues. Germline V gene lookup returns CDR1 MRHNA and CDR2 SNTAGT. V lost 4 bases, J lost 8 bases, and 18 bases lay in between. CDR3 bases: TGTGCCAGCAGTGCCTTCCTCGACGGGAGCTATGAGCAGTTCTTC. It specifies CASSAFLDGSYEQFF.

The rearrangement uses TRBV24-1 and TRBJ2-3; D perhaps matches TRBD2 (6 bases). Germline V CDR1 and CDR2: KGHDR, SFDVKD. The CDR3 spans 13 residues. Trimming pared 4 bases from V and 5 bases from J, leaving 9 bases between. The CDR3 protein is CATSDGGVDTQYF. CDR3 DNA: TGTGCCACCAGTGACGGAGGGGTAGATACGCAGTATTTT.

The J gene is TRBJ1-4, the V gene TRBV6-5, with D maybe TRBD1 (5 bases). CDR3 size: 15 residues. The ends were cut back, 0 bases at V and 8 bases at J, with 13 bases in the middle. The V gene's germline CDR1 is MNHEY and CDR2 SVGAGI. The CDR3 is CASSYSAGPAEKLFF. CDR3 nucleotide sequence: TGTGCCAGCAGTTACTCGGCAGGGCCGGCCGAAAAACTGTTTTTT.

The rearrangement joins TRBV7-2 to TRBJ1-2; 8 nucleotides agree with TRBD1. CDR1 is SGHTA, CDR2 FQGNSA, per germline. The junction had 9 bases not matched to a gene; V was cut back by 1 base and J by 8 bases. The CDR3 totals 15 residues. The CDR3 region has the DNA TGTGCCAGCAGCTTAGATAACAGGGGGTTCGAGGGCTACACCTTC. Translating gives CASSLDNRGFEGYTF.

The V gene is TRBV6-5, the J gene TRBJ2-7, with D perhaps TRBD1 (6 bases). Germline CDR1 is MNHEY and CDR2 is SVGAGI. The CDR3 extends over 14 amino acids. V was trimmed by 7 bases and J by 2 bases, leaving 15 bases between them. CDR3 DNA sequence: TGTGCCAGCAAAGCGACAGGAGGCCCCTACGAGCAGTACTTC. Its protein is CASKATGGPYEQYF.

The chain is built from TRBV2 and TRBJ2-1; TRBD2 aligns across 8 bases. Losses at the gene ends were 7 bases for V and 0 bases for J; bases not matched to a gene: 2. CDR1 is SNHLY and CDR2 is FYNNEI in the germline V gene. This CDR3 spans 14 amino acids. The chain's CDR3 is CASKSGSSYNEQFF. As DNA, the CDR3 is TGTGCCAGCAAGAGCGGGAGCTCCTACAATGAGCAGTTCTTC.

The chain is built from TRBV7-2 and TRBJ1-3; the D gene is possibly TRBD1 (6 bases). This CDR3 region has 14 residues. V lost 4 bases, J lost 4 bases, and 11 bases lay in between. Germline CDR1 is SGHTA and CDR2 is FQGNSA. CDR3 loop: CASSWGPQGNTIYF. CDR3 in DNA: TGTGCCAGCAGCTGGGGGCCGCAGGGAAACACCATATATTTT.

As regards this clone: A junction boundary mismatches the germline segment, possibly from a read error. The rearrangement links TRBV10-2 to TRBJ1-1, with 7 bases matching TRBD1. Germline V gives CDR1 WSHSY, CDR2 SAAADI. This CDR3 has 15 amino acids. The CDR3 DNA reads TGCGTCAGCAGCACTACAGGGGCGGCGGGCGCTGAAGCTTTCTTT. Translated: CVSSTTGAAGAEAFF.

This clone has a single count. The chain is built from TRBV7-2 and TRBJ2-3; 8 bases are shared with TRBD2. Germline V gives CDR1 SGHTA, CDR2 FQGNSA. The CDR3 is 15 amino acids. With V trimmed by 6 bases and J by 5 bases, 10 bases remained unmatched. CDR3 in amino acids: CASSPAGARGDTQYF. The CDR3, as DNA: TGTGCCAGCAGTCCAGCGGGAGCCCGGGGAGATACGCAGTATTTT.